This T cell receptor (beta chain) was profiled in a study of blood T cell repertoires in COVID-19. Germline V gene data show CDR1 as SGHVS and CDR2 as FQNEAQ. This CDR3 is built from 14 residues. V lost 5 bases, J lost 4 bases, and 11 bases lay in between. This clone has a single count. Profiled with immunoSEQ multiplex PCR; TCRdb holds only in-frame clones, not every one. The sample shows tens of thousands of clones, roughly four fifths of them seen only once. Sequencing was done on a sample of peripheral blood. This receptor was obtained from a woman aged 55-69 years with acute or convalescent COVID-19. V usage is TRBV7-8 and J usage is TRBJ1-4; D unclear. The CDR3 here is CASSPGRDNEKLFF. Written as DNA, the CDR3 is TGTGCCAGCAGCCCCGGACGGGATAATGAAAAACTGTTTTTT.